The 15 T cell receptor beta chains in this list originate from one sample, sequenced in a study of blood T cell repertoires in COVID-19. Using immunoSEQ multiplex PCR, the repertoire was profiled, and TCRdb retains in-frame clones only, with some absent. The data contain about 150,000 clones, roughly 90% of them seen just once; the ten biggest clones take up approximately 5%. Specimen: peripheral blood. The source is a man younger than 35 with COVID-19, enrolled during active disease.

The CDR3 reads CASSEYDSYPDTQYF. DNA for the CDR3: TGTGCCAGCAGTGAATATGATAGCTACCCAGATACGCAGTATTTT. The rearrangement links TRBV25-1 to TRBJ2-3; no reliable D call. The germline V and J ends were trimmed by 0 bases and 4 bases, with 11 bases remaining between them. The germline CDR1 and CDR2 sequences are MGHDK and SYGVNS. This CDR3 has 15 residues.

The rearrangement links TRBV7-9 to TRBJ1-2; 8 bases fit TRBD1. CDR3 size: 13 residues. The J segment lost 4 bases and the V segment lost 5 bases, leaving 3 bases of the junction unmatched. The germline gives CDR1 SEHNR, CDR2 FQNEAQ (reference sequence). The CDR3 bases are TGTGCCAGCAGCCGGGACAGGCTCTATGGCTACACCTTC. Translated, it gives CASSRDRLYGYTF.

The sample holds one count of this clone. CDR3 in DNA: TGTGCCAGCAGCCAGGGACTAGCGGGAGAGATAAGCTACGAGCAGTACTTC. Translated, it gives CASSQGLAGEISYEQYF. The V and J genes are TRBV4-2 and TRBJ2-7, with 14 positions matching TRBD2. The CDR3 extends over 17 amino acids. Germline CDR1 reads LGHNA; CDR2 reads YNFKEQ. The ends lost 3 bases at V and 3 bases at J; junction bases unmatched: 7.

V and J are TRBV6-1 and TRBJ1-5; 10 bases match TRBD1. The length of the CDR3 is 17 residues. Germline lookup yields CDR1 MNHNS and CDR2 SASEGT. Germline trimming cut 4 bases from V and 2 bases from J; bases unmatched to any gene: 8. The CDR3 is CASSGRDRGRGNQPQHF. CDR3 nucleotides: TGTGCCAGCAGTGGTAGGGACAGGGGAAGAGGCAATCAGCCCCAGCATTTT.

The chain carries TRBV27 and TRBJ2-3; TRBD2 aligns across 7 bases. CDR1 MNHEY and CDR2 SMNVEV come from the germline V gene (reference sequence). The CDR3 consists of 15 residues. V lost 5 bases, J lost 0 bases, and 5 bases stayed unmatched. The CDR3 DNA is TGTGCCAGCAGTCCGCTAGCGGATAGCACAGATACGCAGTATTTT. Its protein is CASSPLADSTDTQYF.

The chain joins TRBV4-3 to TRBJ2-5; 7 bases match TRBD1. The CDR3 is 14 residues long. V was clipped by 3 bases and J by 4 bases; unmatched bases: 5. CDR1 is LGHNA and CDR2 is YSLEER in the germline V gene. The CDR3 spells CASSQNRGGETQYF. In nucleotides, the CDR3 is TGCGCCAGCAGCCAGAACAGGGGTGGAGAGACCCAGTACTTC.

V gene TRBV5-6 combines with J gene TRBJ2-7; the D gene is possibly TRBD1 (6 bases). Per the germline V gene, CDR1 is SGHDT and CDR2 is YYEEEE. The V end was cut by 5 bases, the J end by 2 bases, with 14 bases between. The CDR3 sequence is 14 residues long. Here the CDR3 reads CASRRGSQTYEQYF. The CDR3 DNA follows: TGTGCCAGCAGGAGGGGGTCTCAAACCTACGAGCAGTACTTC.

This sequence joins TRBV5-4 and TRBJ2-7, with D possibly matching TRBD1 (5 bases). The length of the CDR3 is 12 residues. Trimming stripped 7 bases from V and 3 bases from J, with 11 bases between. Germline V lookup: CDR1 SGHNT, CDR2 YYREEE (reference sequence). CDR3 bases: TGTGCCAGCTCTCAGGGTTTCTACGAGCAGTACTTC. Protein sequence: CASSQGFYEQYF.

This clone was observed a handful of times. This chain uses TRBV5-5 with TRBJ1-5, with D possibly TRBD1 on 5 matching bases. The germline V gene encodes CDR1 SGHKS and CDR2 YYEKEE (reference sequence). The CDR3 is made up of 15 amino acids. V was clipped by 4 bases and J by 0 bases, with 11 bases between them. The CDR3 here is CASSQGAYSNQPQHF. The CDR3 DNA sequence: TGTGCCAGCAGCCAAGGGGCCTATAGCAATCAGCCCCAGCATTTT.

Only a few counts were recorded for this clone. This chain joins TRBV2 and TRBJ1-5; no clear D. Germline V gives CDR1 SNHLY, CDR2 FYNNEI. The CDR3 is 13 amino acids. Trimming cost V 1 base and J 4 bases, with 5 bases left between them. CDR3 region: CASSEDWNQPQHF. In nucleotides, the CDR3 is TGTGCCAGCAGTGAAGACTGGAATCAGCCCCAGCATTTT.

The gene calls are TRBV12-3 or TRBV12-4 and TRBJ1-5; D perhaps matches TRBD1 (5 bases). The CDR3 sequence is 13 residues long. Between the trimmed V and J ends, which lost 2 bases and 5 bases, there was a span of 7 bases. CDR3: CASSLMGHQPQHF. DNA for the CDR3: TGTGCCAGCAGTTTAATGGGGCATCAGCCCCAGCATTTT.

About this clone itself: The same CDR3 can be traced to other DNA sequences in this sample. The chain combines TRBV4-3 with TRBJ1-3, with a tentative D call TRBD1 (5 bases). This CDR3 is 16 amino acids long. V was cut by 0 bases and J by 0 bases, with 9 bases left in between. Germline assignment: CDR1 LGHNA and CDR2 YSLEER. The CDR3 coding sequence is TGCGCCAGCAGCCAAGATGTCGGGGGCTCTGGAAACACCATATATTTT. As protein: CASSQDVGGSGNTIYF.

This sequence joins TRBV19 and TRBJ2-6, with D possibly TRBD1 on 7 matching bases. Trimming pared 0 bases from V and 2 bases from J, leaving 14 bases between. The CDR3 has 18 amino acids. The germline V gene has CDR1 LNHDA and CDR2 SQIVND (reference sequence). The CDR3 sequence: CASSIDAGGLPGANVLTF. In DNA form, the CDR3 reads TGTGCCAGTAGTATAGATGCAGGGGGACTTCCTGGGGCCAACGTCCTGACTTTC. Using reference TRBV19 and TRBJ2-6 for the parts outside the CDR3, the full variable domain is DGGITQSPKYLFRKEGQNVTLSCEQNLNHDAMYWYRQDPGQGLRLIYYSQIVNDFQKGDIAEGYSVSREKKESFPLTVTSAQKNPTAFYLCASSIDAGGLPGANVLTFGAGSRLTVL.

The gene calls are TRBV27 and TRBJ2-7, with 9 bases lining up with TRBD1. The CDR3 length is 14 residues. Trimming removed 8 bases from V and 7 bases from J; junction bases left unmatched: 12. Germline CDR1 reads MNHEY; CDR2 reads SMNVEV (reference sequence). The CDR3 reads CASGYRGLLKEQYF. CDR3 bases: TGTGCCAGCGGGTACAGGGGGCTTCTTAAGGAGCAGTACTTC.

The V call is TRBV9, the J call TRBJ2-7; 7 bases fit TRBD2. J was trimmed by 0 bases and V by 4 bases; bases with no gene match: 7. CDR3 length: 15 amino acids. The V gene's germline CDR1 is SGDLS and CDR2 YYNGEE. Written as DNA, the CDR3 is TGTGCCAGCAGCTCGTCTAGCGGTAGCTCCTACGAGCAGTACTTC. Its protein is CASSSSSGSSYEQYF.